The sequence of this TCR beta chain was determined in a study of blood T cell repertoires in COVID-19 (TCRdb year 2020). Background on the whole study: The collaborator samples originated in the United States, Italy and Spain and spanned the acute and convalescent phases of COVID-19. The samples were drawn from two sources: the first 160 participants of the ongoing ImmuneRACE study, and 1,200 or so subjects contributed by 6 global collaborators. The repertoires were made available in a free public database intended to serve as a resource for research on the immune response to SARS-CoV-2. Subjects who had been exposed to COVID-19, were actively infected with it, or had recovered from it provided the deeply sampled blood TCRbeta repertoires that made up the dataset. Nearly every sample came with metadata listing a de-identified subject ID, COVID-19 status, age in years and sex. The material from the prospective study consisted of cDNA or gDNA derived from T cells, B-cell-depleted T cells, or PBMCs. Where available, HLA class I and class II types were taken from metadata supplied by the sample provider and were not determined by assay-based typing.

In the case of this clone: No cognate antigen has been identified for it. Base qualities were left out, and no much larger clone turns up one base away.

The immunoSEQ Assay, a bias-controlled multiplex PCR, was used to amplify TCRbeta CDR3 regions from genomic DNA. In the paper's pipeline: Within the assay, amplification of reference gene primers was used to estimate how many nucleated cells each sample contained. To quantify the absolute abundance of each unique TCRbeta CDR3 rearrangement, sequence reads were collapsed and filtered. For each sample, productive Simpson clonality was calculated by taking the square root of Simpson's diversity index across productive rearrangements. TCRdb obtained this table from immuneACCESS and retained in-frame rearrangements with V and J assigned. These tables miss some clones; where compared with another copy, unresolved V genes account for less than half of the shortfall, and the remainder is unexplained. V, J and clone size were drawn from that table, and D and trimming were deduced from the DNA. The sample records approximately 150,000 clones, over 80% of which are singletons. Approximately 1.5% of the sample is taken by the ten largest.

Broad study findings and their caveats: How much clinical and demographic metadata was included differed by source and by participant, and the metadata was provided uncurated.

The junction shows trimming of 5 bases on V and 7 bases on J, plus 11 bases between the germline ends. The CDR3 starts with the cysteine, ends with the phenylalanine, and has 12 residues. CDR3 DNA is the only sequence kept; it has 36 bases, read in frame from the first base. Looking up the germline V gene (reference sequence) yields CDR1 LGHDT and CDR2 YNNKEL. The collaborating institutions used their own protocols to collect whole blood in K2EDTA tubes. For TCRbeta analysis, collaborator samples were shipped as frozen whole blood, as isolated PBMCs, or as DNA extracted from either sample type. Sequencing was carried out using peripheral blood. This clonotype was obtained from a woman in her 50s with acute or convalescent COVID-19. Recombination connected TRBV3-1 (or the pseudogene TRBV3-2) to TRBJ1-2; the D gene is not confidently resolved. The sequence in DNA is TGTGCCAGCAGCGGAGGCAGAGGTGGCTACACCTTC. This is translated as CASSGGRGGYTF.